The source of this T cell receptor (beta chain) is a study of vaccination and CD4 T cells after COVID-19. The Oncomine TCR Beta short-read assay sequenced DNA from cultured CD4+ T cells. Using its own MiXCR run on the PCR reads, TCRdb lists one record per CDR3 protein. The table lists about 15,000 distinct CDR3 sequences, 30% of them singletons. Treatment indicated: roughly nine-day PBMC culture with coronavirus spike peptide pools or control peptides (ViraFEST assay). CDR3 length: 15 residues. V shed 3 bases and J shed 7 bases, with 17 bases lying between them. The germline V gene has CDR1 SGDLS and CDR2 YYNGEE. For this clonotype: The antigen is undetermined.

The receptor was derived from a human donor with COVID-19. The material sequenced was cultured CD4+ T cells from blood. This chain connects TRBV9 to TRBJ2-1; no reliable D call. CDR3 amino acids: CASSGPTRPGNEQFF. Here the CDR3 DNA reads TGTGCCAGCAGCGGCCCAACGAGGCCGGGTAATGAGCAGTTCTTC.